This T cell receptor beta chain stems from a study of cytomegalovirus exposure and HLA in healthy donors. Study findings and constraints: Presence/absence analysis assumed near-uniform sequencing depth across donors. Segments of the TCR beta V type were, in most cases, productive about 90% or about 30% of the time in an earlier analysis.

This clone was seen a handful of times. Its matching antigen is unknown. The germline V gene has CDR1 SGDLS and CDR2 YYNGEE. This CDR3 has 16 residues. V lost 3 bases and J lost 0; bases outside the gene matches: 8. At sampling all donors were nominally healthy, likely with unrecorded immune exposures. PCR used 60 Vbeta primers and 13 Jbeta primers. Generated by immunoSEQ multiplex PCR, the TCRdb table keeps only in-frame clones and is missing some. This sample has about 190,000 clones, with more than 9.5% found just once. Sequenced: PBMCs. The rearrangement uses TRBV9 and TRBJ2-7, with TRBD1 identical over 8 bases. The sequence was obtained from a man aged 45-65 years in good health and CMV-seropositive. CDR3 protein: CASSEGQGKASYEQYF. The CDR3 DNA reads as TGTGCCAGCAGCGAAGGACAGGGAAAAGCCTCCTACGAGCAGTACTTC.